The 7 T cell receptor beta chains listed next were all sequenced from one sample in a study of T cell responses to AZD1222 COVID-19 vaccine (dated by TCRdb to 2020 to 2022). Library preparation was by the immunoSEQ multiplex PCR assay. Sourced from immuneACCESS, this table was stored by TCRdb with only in-frame sequences that have V and J called. A share of the clones is absent; for the studies checked, an unresolved V gene accounts for under half, and the remainder has no known explanation. This sample holds tens of thousands of clones; roughly 88% were observed only once. Under 11% of the sample goes to the ten largest clones. The sample's time point label, decoded: about 28 days (+/-7) after the second vaccine dose. The sequencing here drew on peripheral blood, taken 28 days after the second AZD1222 dose. The source of these receptors is an adult who received the AZD1222 COVID-19 vaccine.

The gene calls are TRBV5-6 and TRBJ1-1; a possible D gene is TRBD1 (6 bases). CDR3 size: 15 residues. Germline CDR1 reads SGHDT; CDR2 reads YYEEEE. Trimming removed 0 bases at V and 0 bases at J, with 9 bases between. The CDR3 loop reads CASSLAGDMNTEAFF. CDR3 in DNA: TGTGCCAGCAGCTTGGCGGGGGACATGAACACTGAAGCTTTCTTT. The entire variable domain, with the rest obtained from reference TRBV5-6 and TRBJ1-1, is as follows: DAGVTQSPTHLIKTRGQQVTLRCSPKSGHDTVSWYQQALGQGPQFIFQYYEEEERQRGNFPDRFSGHQFPNYSSELNVNALLLGDSALYLCASSLAGDMNTEAFFGQGTRLTVV.

The chain recombines TRBV4-2 with TRBJ2-3; TRBD2 agrees at 11 bases. After removal of 4 bases from V and 6 bases from J, the junction contained 9 bases not matched to a gene. CDR3 length equals 16 residues. Germline CDR1 and CDR2: LGHNA and YNFKEQ. CDR3 bases: TGTGCCAGCAGCCCACAAAGGACTAGCGGGTCTGATACGCAGTATTTT. Amino acid sequence: CASSPQRTSGSDTQYF.

V gene TRBV2 combines with J gene TRBJ2-7; a weak D match, TRBD1 (5 bases). V dropped 5 bases and J dropped 6 bases, with 17 bases sitting between them. The CDR3 covers 14 residues. The germline V gene has CDR1 SNHLY and CDR2 FYNNEI. CDR3 nucleotide sequence: TGTGCCAGCAGTAGTTTTCAGGGTGTGGGCGAGCAGTACTTC. Amino acids: CASSSFQGVGEQYF. Based on the CDR3 plus reference TRBV2 and TRBJ2-7, the full variable domain is EPEVTQTPSHQVTQMGQEVILRCVPISNHLYFYWYRQILGQKVEFLVSFYNNEISEKSEIFDDQFSVERPDGSNFTLKIRSTKLEDSAMYFCASSSFQGVGEQYFGPGTRLTVT.

V and J are TRBV9 and TRBJ1-4; TRBD1 matches at 9 bases. Germline values: CDR1 SGDLS, CDR2 YYNGEE. Trimming cost V 3 bases and J 8 bases; bases outside gene matches: 5. The CDR3 spans 14 residues. The CDR3 DNA follows: TGTGCCAGCAGCGCGGGGACAGGGCGCGAAAAACTGTTTTTT. Translating gives CASSAGTGREKLFF.

This chain uses TRBV3-1 (or the pseudogene TRBV3-2) with TRBJ2-5; 7 positions agree with TRBD2. After removal of 2 bases from V and 5 bases from J, the junction contained 8 bases not matched to a gene. This CDR3 contains 15 residues. Per the germline V gene, CDR1 is LGHDT and CDR2 is YNNKEL (reference sequence). The CDR3 DNA is TGTGCCAGCAGCCAACTTCCATTGGGGGGGGAGACCCAGTACTTC. Amino acid sequence: CASSQLPLGGETQYF.

Concerning this clone itself: At one boundary the junction diverges from the germline segment, which might be a read error. The rearrangement uses TRBV28 and TRBJ2-7, with D possibly TRBD1 on 5 matching bases. The CDR3 totals 13 residues. Per the germline V gene, CDR1 is MDHEN and CDR2 is SYDVKM. CDR3 amino acids: CASSKAGSSEQYF. The CDR3 DNA follows: TGTGCCAGCAGTAAGGCAGGGTCCTCCGAGCAGTACTTC.

The chain links TRBV5-8 to TRBJ1-6, with 7 bases identical to TRBD1. This CDR3 spans 17 amino acids. V trimming: 2 bases; J trimming: 5 bases; junction bases outside the gene matches: 10. Germline-derived CDR1 and CDR2 are SGHTS and YDEGEE. CDR3: CASSLLAGTANNSPLHF. In DNA, the CDR3 is TGTGCCAGCAGCTTACTCGCCGGGACAGCCAATAATTCACCCCTCCACTTT.